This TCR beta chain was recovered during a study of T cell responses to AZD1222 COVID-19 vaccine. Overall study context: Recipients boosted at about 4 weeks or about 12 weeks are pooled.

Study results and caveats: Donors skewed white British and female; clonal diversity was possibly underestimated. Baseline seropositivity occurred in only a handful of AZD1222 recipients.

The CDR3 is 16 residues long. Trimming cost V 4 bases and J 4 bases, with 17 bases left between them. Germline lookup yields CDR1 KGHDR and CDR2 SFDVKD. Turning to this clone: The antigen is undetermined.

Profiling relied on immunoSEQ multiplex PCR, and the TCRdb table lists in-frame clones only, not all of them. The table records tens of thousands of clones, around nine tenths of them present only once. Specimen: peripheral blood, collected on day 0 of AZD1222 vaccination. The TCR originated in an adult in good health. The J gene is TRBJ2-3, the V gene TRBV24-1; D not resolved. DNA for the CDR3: TGTGCCACCAGTGACCCCCTCGTCGGCAGCGCAGATACGCAGTATTTT. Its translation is CATSDPLVGSADTQYF.